Listed below are T cell receptor beta chains from one sample, sequenced in a study of blood T cells in healthy people across ages. TCRdb fed the 5' RACE reads into MiXCR, producing one record per CDR3 protein. The data show around 1,700,000 distinct CDR3 sequences, over 25% seen once. Sequenced: blood. These receptor sequences come from a woman aged 25-40 years in good health. Both conserved end residues are part of each CDR3. Each record gives: CDR3 protein, J gene, V gene.

cdr3_aa: CASSESAQAERYF
j_call: TRBJ2-4
v_call: TRBV6-1

cdr3_aa: CSAGRGGDAETQYF
j_call: TRBJ2-5
v_call: TRBV20-1

cdr3_aa: CASSKGQGASSYEQYF
j_call: TRBJ2-7
v_call: TRBV5-1

cdr3_aa: CASSFTGTDQETQYF
j_call: TRBJ2-5
v_call: TRBV5-1

cdr3_aa: CASSHRDYSERYF
j_call: TRBJ2-7
v_call: TRBV4-2

cdr3_aa: CANSLERNTEVFF
j_call: TRBJ1-1
v_call: TRBV5-1

cdr3_aa: CSAARGLDYEQYF
j_call: TRBJ2-7
v_call: TRBV29-1

cdr3_aa: CASSPLSRGASLKNYGYTF
j_call: TRBJ1-2
v_call: TRBV5-1

cdr3_aa: CSAREPSGNTDTQYF
j_call: TRBJ2-3
v_call: TRBV20-1

cdr3_aa: CASSQEDRGYTQYF
j_call: TRBJ2-3
v_call: TRBV4-1

cdr3_aa: CSALDTSSGEQYF
j_call: TRBJ2-7
v_call: TRBV20-1

cdr3_aa: CASSRRYNEQFF
j_call: TRBJ2-1
v_call: TRBV12-3/TRBV12-4

cdr3_aa: CSAKNTEAFF
j_call: TRBJ1-1
v_call: TRBV29-1

cdr3_aa: CASMRGDTQYF
j_call: TRBJ2-3
v_call: TRBV12-3/TRBV12-4

cdr3_aa: CASSQGTAFTYEQYF
j_call: TRBJ2-7
v_call: TRBV3-1

cdr3_aa: CASSQEPQTGETQYF
j_call: TRBJ2-5
v_call: TRBV14

cdr3_aa: CASSEKGPHDEQFF
j_call: TRBJ2-1
v_call: TRBV2

cdr3_aa: CASNPLGKNIQYF
j_call: TRBJ2-4
v_call: TRBV7-9

cdr3_aa: CASSPVASDPRAFF
j_call: TRBJ1-1
v_call: TRBV28

cdr3_aa: CASSPARVGEQFF
j_call: TRBJ2-1
v_call: TRBV7-9

cdr3_aa: CSARPWGTWAETQYF
j_call: TRBJ2-5
v_call: TRBV20-1

cdr3_aa: CASRRERDNEQFF
j_call: TRBJ2-1
v_call: TRBV5-1

cdr3_aa: CASSAFGGGTEAFF
j_call: TRBJ1-1
v_call: TRBV6-5

cdr3_aa: CSVSRRGINTEAFF
j_call: TRBJ1-1
v_call: TRBV29-1

cdr3_aa: CASSRGLAGATGELFF
j_call: TRBJ2-2
v_call: TRBV7-9

cdr3_aa: CASNTRGDTEAFF
j_call: TRBJ1-1
v_call: TRBV4-3

cdr3_aa: CASSLKFPGLAGNSYNEQFF
j_call: TRBJ2-1
v_call: TRBV7-6

cdr3_aa: CSAGRGLKDTEAFF
j_call: TRBJ1-1
v_call: TRBV20-1

cdr3_aa: CASSSGDHSGSTDTQYF
j_call: TRBJ2-3
v_call: TRBV11-2

cdr3_aa: CATKQGYGYTF
j_call: TRBJ1-2
v_call: TRBV12-3/TRBV12-4

cdr3_aa: CASSLKGPGGTQYF
j_call: TRBJ2-5
v_call: TRBV7-2

cdr3_aa: CSVRGQGVNTGELFF
j_call: TRBJ2-2
v_call: TRBV29-1

cdr3_aa: CASSLIMGTREDTQYF
j_call: TRBJ2-3
v_call: TRBV7-2

cdr3_aa: CASSQGPSQPQHF
j_call: TRBJ1-5
v_call: TRBV14

cdr3_aa: CASSLTSDQPQHF
j_call: TRBJ1-5
v_call: TRBV7-3

cdr3_aa: CASTRRGTSIETQYF
j_call: TRBJ2-5
v_call: TRBV12-3/TRBV12-4

cdr3_aa: CASSLPKNGPGYSYEQYF
j_call: TRBJ2-7
v_call: TRBV7-8

cdr3_aa: CASRAGDLGNEQFF
j_call: TRBJ2-1
v_call: TRBV5-1

cdr3_aa: CASTNGASGVSPSTDTQYF
j_call: TRBJ2-3
v_call: TRBV6-2/TRBV6-3

cdr3_aa: CASRDLSGSSYNEQFF
j_call: TRBJ2-1
v_call: TRBV6-6

cdr3_aa: CASSPYPRWDRGHGYTF
j_call: TRBJ1-2
v_call: TRBV3-1

cdr3_aa: CASSSRNTQYF
j_call: TRBJ2-3
v_call: TRBV28

cdr3_aa: CASSPPALAGGNNEQFF
j_call: TRBJ2-1
v_call: TRBV28